This T cell receptor beta chain is from a study of identical twins (dated by TCRdb to 2016 to 2018). A note on the overall study: To test whether fetal clonotypes persist, the study used deep sequencing on TCR alpha and beta repertoires from monozygotic twins, unrelated adults of various ages, and cord blood. To rule out contamination, the twin experiments were replicated at different times with different library preparation protocols. Results the study describes overall, beyond this receptor: Invariant T cells such as MAIT and iNKT could partly confound zero-insertion analyses, although diverse VJ usage argued against such confounding for most clonotypes. Fewer insertions were carried by abundant cord blood beta clonotypes; a weaker similar trend was observed in young adult naive repertoires, while no such trend was observed in memory repertoires. Compared with coincidental sharing between unrelated individuals, out-of-frame TCR alpha sequences shared between twins had an excess of sequences with low generation probability. In monozygotic twins, out-of-frame TCR alpha sharing was systematically underestimated by recombination models, although the models agreed with sharing between unrelated individuals. A weaker excess of twin sharing was found in beta out-of-frame sequences because the signal-to-noise ratio was lowered by fewer shared sequences. Conclusions relied on cross-sectional statistical analysis, since the same donors could not be followed over many years.

The CDR3 goes from the cysteine to the phenylalanine over 14 residues. The kept DNA is CDR3 alone, 42 bases in frame from the first base. The germline V gene yields SGHRS for CDR1 and YFSETQ for CDR2. The method behind the library was 5' RACE. TCRdb records Illumina HiSeq 2000 as the sequencer. Template switching added a universal primer binding site, and the final cDNA carried a unique molecular identifier that allowed TCR cDNA molecules to be counted accurately. First-strand cDNA for TCR alpha and beta chains was synthesized from specific primers in the conserved constant-segment region. To control for contamination, every cDNA library was double barcoded, receiving both a SMART-Mk sample barcode and Illumina barcodes. TruSeq adapter sequences along with Illumina sample barcodes were introduced in two successive PCR steps. The Illumina HiSeq platform was used with custom primers to sequence TCR alpha and beta cDNA libraries. The study's own analysis went as follows. Raw reads were processed with MiGEC to extract unique molecular identifiers, and MiXCR was used to determine CDR3 positions. For each individual, recombination models were inferred using an EM algorithm with the repgenHMM and IGoR tools. The analysis of shared clonotypes was done with the tcR package in R, with sharing normalized by the product of cloneset sizes. To study raw recombination without the effects of thymic and clonal selection, out-of-frame nonproductive sequences were analyzed. Starting from the raw public reads, TCRdb applied fastp trimming at Q25, assembled clones with MiXCR and retained in-frame beta chains. Each entry is one CDR3 protein sequence, shown with its most common DNA and genes. The authors' filters were not applied to this entry. For this sample the table gives about 660,000 distinct CDR3 sequences, of which around 8.6% were detected only once. Approximately 0.89% of the sample lies in the top ten.

With regard to this clonotype: It lacks a known antigen. The junction departs from the called germline gene at one end, perhaps through a read error.

All donors were healthy Caucasians. Three pairs of female monozygotic twins, all aged about 18 to 30 years, were included in the twin cohort. Peripheral blood mononuclear cells were used as the source from which RNA for TCR libraries was isolated. The sample was also linked to a second study, of yellow fever vaccine responses in identical twins. That second publication adds: According to the authors, the vaccine-induced T cell response in identical twins seemed to be partly convergent and partly specific to each individual. The study precisely tracked vaccine-responding T cell clones in identical twins.

The receptor comes from a woman aged 18-29 years in good health. The sample taken for sequencing was PBMCs. The chain links TRBV5-1 with TRBJ2-7; the D gene is possibly TRBD2, with 6 bases matching. The CDR3 reads CTSSRRGQEYEQYF. The DNA sequence is given as TGCACCAGCAGCCGGAGGGGCCAGGAGTACGAGCAGTACTTC.